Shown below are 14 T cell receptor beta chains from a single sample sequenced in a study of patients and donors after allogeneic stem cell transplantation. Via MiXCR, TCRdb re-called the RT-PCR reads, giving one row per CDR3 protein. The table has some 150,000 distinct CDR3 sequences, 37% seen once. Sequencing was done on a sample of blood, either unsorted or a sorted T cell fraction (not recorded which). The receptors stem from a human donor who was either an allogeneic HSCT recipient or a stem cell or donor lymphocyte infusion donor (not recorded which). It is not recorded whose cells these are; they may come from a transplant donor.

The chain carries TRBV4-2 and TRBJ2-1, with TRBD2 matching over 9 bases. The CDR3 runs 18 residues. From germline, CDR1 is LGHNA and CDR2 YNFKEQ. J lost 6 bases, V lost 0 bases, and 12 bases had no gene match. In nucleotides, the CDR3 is TGTGCCAGCAGCCAAGATCCCCCCGGAGCGGGGGGCAGCAATGAGCAGTTCTTC. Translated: CASSQDPPGAGGSNEQFF.

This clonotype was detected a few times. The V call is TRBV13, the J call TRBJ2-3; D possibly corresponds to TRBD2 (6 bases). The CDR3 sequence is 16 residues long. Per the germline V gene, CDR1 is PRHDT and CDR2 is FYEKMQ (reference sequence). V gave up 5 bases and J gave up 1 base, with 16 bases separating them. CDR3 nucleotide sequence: TGTGCCAGCAGCCGAGTAGGATGGGGGGGCACAGATACGCAGTATTTT. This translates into CASSRVGWGGTDTQYF. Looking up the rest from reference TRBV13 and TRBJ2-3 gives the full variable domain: AAGVIQSPRHLIKEKRETATLKCYPIPRHDTVYWYQQGPGQDPQFLISFYEKMQSDKGSIPDRFSAQQFSDYHSELNMSSLELGDSALYFCASSRVGWGGTDTQYFGPGTRLTVL.

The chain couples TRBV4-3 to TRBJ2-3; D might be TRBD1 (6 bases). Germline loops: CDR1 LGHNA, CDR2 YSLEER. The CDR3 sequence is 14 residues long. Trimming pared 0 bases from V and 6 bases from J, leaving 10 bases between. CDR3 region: CASSQDWTVDTQYF. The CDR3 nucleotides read TGCGCCAGCAGCCAAGATTGGACAGTGGATACGCAGTATTTT.

CDR3 nucleotide sequence: TGTGCCAGCGGCGTTGGGACAGTTAGCAATCAGCCCCAGCATTTT. This encodes CASGVGTVSNQPQHF. The chain carries TRBV16 and TRBJ1-5; 7 bases are shared with TRBD1. Germline V lookup: CDR1 KGHSY, CDR2 FQNENV. This CDR3 comprises 15 residues. V dropped 8 bases and J dropped 0; count of bases not matched to a gene: 7.

CDR3 sequence reads: CASSYWRRGSESGANVLTF. In DNA, the CDR3 is TGTGCCAGCAGTTACTGGCGGCGGGGCTCAGAATCTGGGGCCAACGTCCTGACTTTC. This chain connects TRBV6-2 or TRBV6-3 to TRBJ2-6; possible D gene TRBD2, 6 bases. V was trimmed by 1 base and J by 1 base, leaving 17 bases between them. In germline, CDR1 is MNHEY, CDR2 SVGEGT. This CDR3 has 19 residues.

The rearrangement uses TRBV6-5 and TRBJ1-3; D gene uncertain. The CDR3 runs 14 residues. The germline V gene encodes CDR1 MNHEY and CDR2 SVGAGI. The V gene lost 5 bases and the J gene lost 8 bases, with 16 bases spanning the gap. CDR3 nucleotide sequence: TGTGCCAGCAGTGCTGACCCCCGTGGTGACACCATATATTTT. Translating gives CASSADPRGDTIYF.

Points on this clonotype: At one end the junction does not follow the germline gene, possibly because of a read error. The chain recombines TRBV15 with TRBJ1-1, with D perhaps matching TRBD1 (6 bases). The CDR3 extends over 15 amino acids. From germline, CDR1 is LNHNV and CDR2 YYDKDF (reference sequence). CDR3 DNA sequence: TGTGCCACCAGCAAAGGGGGAAAGTTGAACACTGAAGTTTTCTTT. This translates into CATSKGGKLNTEVFF.

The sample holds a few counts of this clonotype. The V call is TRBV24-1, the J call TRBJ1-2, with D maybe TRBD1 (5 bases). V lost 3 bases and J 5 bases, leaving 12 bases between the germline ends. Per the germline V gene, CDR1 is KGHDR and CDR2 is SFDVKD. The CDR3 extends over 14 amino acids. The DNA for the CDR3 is TGTGCCACCAGTGATCCCGACAGAATATATGGCTACACCTTC. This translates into CATSDPDRIYGYTF.

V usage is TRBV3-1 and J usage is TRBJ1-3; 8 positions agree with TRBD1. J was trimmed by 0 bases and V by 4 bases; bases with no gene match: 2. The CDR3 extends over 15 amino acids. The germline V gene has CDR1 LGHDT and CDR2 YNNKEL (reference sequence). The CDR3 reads CASSLQGVSGNTIYF. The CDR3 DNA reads TGTGCCAGCAGCCTACAGGGGGTCTCTGGAAACACCATATATTTT.

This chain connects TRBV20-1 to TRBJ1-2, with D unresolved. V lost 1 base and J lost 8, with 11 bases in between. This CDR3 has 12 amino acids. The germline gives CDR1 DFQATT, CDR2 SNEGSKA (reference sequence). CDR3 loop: CSARGLGWGYTF. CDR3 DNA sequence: TGCAGTGCTAGAGGTCTAGGCTGGGGCTACACCTTC.

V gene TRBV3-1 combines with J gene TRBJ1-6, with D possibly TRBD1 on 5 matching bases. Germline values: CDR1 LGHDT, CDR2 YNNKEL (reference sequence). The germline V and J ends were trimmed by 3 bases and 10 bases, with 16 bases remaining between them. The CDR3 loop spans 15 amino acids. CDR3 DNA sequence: TGTGCCAGCAGCCACGACAGAGCCTTCGGGTCACCCCTCCACTTT. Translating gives CASSHDRAFGSPLHF.

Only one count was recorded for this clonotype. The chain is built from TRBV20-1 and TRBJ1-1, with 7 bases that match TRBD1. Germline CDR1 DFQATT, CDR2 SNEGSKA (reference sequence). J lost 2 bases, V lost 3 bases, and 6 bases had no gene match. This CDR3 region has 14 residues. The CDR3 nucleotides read TGCAGTGCTAGTTGGGACAGCCCTAACACTGAAGCTTTCTTT. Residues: CSASWDSPNTEAFF.

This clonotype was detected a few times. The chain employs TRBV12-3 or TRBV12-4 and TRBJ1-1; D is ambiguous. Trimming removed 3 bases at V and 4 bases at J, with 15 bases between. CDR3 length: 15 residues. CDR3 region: CASSFGLDFGTEAFF. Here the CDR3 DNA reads TGTGCCAGCAGTTTTGGTTTGGACTTTGGCACTGAAGCTTTCTTT.

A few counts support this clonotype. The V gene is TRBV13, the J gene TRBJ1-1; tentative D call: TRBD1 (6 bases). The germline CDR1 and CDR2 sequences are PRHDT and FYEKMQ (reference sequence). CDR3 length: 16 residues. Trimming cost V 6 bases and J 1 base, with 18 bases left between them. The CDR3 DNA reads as TGTGCCAGCAGTTGCGCTGAACAGGGATGGAACACTGAAGCTTTCTTT. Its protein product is CASSCAEQGWNTEAFF.